The entry that follows covers one T cell receptor beta chain sequence. What it binds is not known. This CDR3 has 19 amino acids. With V trimmed by 4 bases and J by 0 bases, 16 bases remained unmatched. From germline, CDR1 is SGDLS and CDR2 YYNGEE. Both 60 Vbeta primers and 13 Jbeta primers went into the PCR. Repertoires were generated with immunoSEQ multiplex PCR, while TCRdb's copy carries only in-frame clones and drops some. With around 150,000 clones in the sample, the ten largest clones hold under 3.5%. The sample is drawn from a study of cytomegalovirus exposure and HLA in healthy donors. About the research overall: Researchers found that 81% of a few hundred genotyped donors fell within the Caucasian-associated ancestry cluster. Study-wide findings and caveats: Cytomegalovirus-associated status was assigned to some 160 TCR beta chains.

This sequence originates from a middle-aged man in good health and CMV-seronegative. The chain links TRBV9 to TRBJ2-5, with 9 bases fitting TRBD2. The sample taken for sequencing was PBMCs. The CDR3 region is CASSPAGGGSGEYQETQYF. The CDR3 DNA is TGTGCCAGCAGCCCGGCGGGAGGGGGTAGCGGGGAGTACCAAGAGACCCAGTACTTC.